This passage covers 30 T cell receptor beta chains from one sample sequenced in a study of blood T cell repertoires in COVID-19. Measured with immunoSEQ multiplex PCR; TCRdb has only the in-frame clones, and not every one. The sample has approximately 140,000 clones, 88% seen once. The sample consisted of peripheral blood. The receptor source for this set is a woman aged 55-69 years with acute or convalescent COVID-19.

As for this clone: This same CDR3 is encoded by further DNA sequences in the sample. V is TRBV7-2 and J is TRBJ1-5; maybe TRBD1 (5 bases). The CDR3 consists of 13 residues. Germline CDR1 is SGHTA and CDR2 is FQGNSA. V was cut by 5 bases and J by 4 bases, with 9 bases left in between. CDR3 sequence (DNA): TGTGCCAGCAGCCCCCGGGGGAATCAGCCCCAGCATTTT. Translation: CASSPRGNQPQHF.

The chain combines TRBV20-1 with TRBJ1-5; no definite D call. The CDR3 is 14 amino acids. V gave up 3 bases and J gave up 2 bases, with 11 bases separating them. Germline V gene sequence: CDR1 DFQATT, CDR2 SNEGSKA (reference sequence). CDR3 DNA sequence: TGCAGTGCTAGTTCTTTTCGGGGCAATCAGCCCCAGCATTTT. This gives the protein CSASSFRGNQPQHF.

The V gene is TRBV18, the J gene TRBJ1-4; D is unclear. Germline V gives CDR1 KGHSH, CDR2 LQKENI. This CDR3 is 16 amino acids long. The V and J ends lost 6 bases and 3 bases respectively, with 17 bases between them. The CDR3 DNA is TGTGCCAGCTCGCCGGACCTTCGGGGAGCTAATGAAAAACTGTTTTTT. This sequence encodes CASSPDLRGANEKLFF. The full variable domain, its missing parts supplied by reference TRBV18 and TRBJ1-4, is NAGVMQNPRHLVRRRGQEARLRCSPMKGHSHVYWYRQLPEEGLKFMVYLQKENIIDESGMPKERFSAEFPKEGPSILRIQQVVRGDSAAYFCASSPDLRGANEKLFFGSGTQLSVL.

This chain links TRBV5-4 with TRBJ2-7; 11 positions agree with TRBD1. V dropped 4 bases and J dropped 2; count of bases not matched to a gene: 5. CDR3 length: 15 residues. Germline CDR1 SGHNT, CDR2 YYREEE (reference sequence). CDR3 bases: TGTGCCAGCAGCCCCGGACAGGGGGCGCCCTACGAGCAGTACTTC. Translated, it gives CASSPGQGAPYEQYF.

The chain recombines TRBV18 with TRBJ2-7, with 8 bases that match TRBD2. The CDR3 is made up of 14 amino acids. Trimming took 3 bases from V and 4 from J; bases not matched to a gene: 5. CDR1 and CDR2 (germline): KGHSH, LQKENI. The CDR3 DNA reads TGTGCCAGCTCACCCCCAGCGGGGGTGTACGAGCAGTACTTC. This codes for CASSPPAGVYEQYF.

The DNA of the CDR3 is TGTGCCAGCAGTGGCCCGGGACAGGGGGACCTTAGCAATCAGCCCCAGCATTTT. It yields the protein CASSGPGQGDLSNQPQHF. The chain uses TRBV6-1 and TRBJ1-5; 11 nucleotides match TRBD1. V dropped 4 bases and J dropped 0; count of bases not matched to a gene: 8. CDR3 length: 18 residues. The germline V gene has CDR1 MNHNS and CDR2 SASEGT.

This chain uses TRBV30 with TRBJ1-2; TRBD1 aligns across 7 bases. Trimming removed 3 bases from V and 4 bases from J; junction bases left unmatched: 5. Germline assignment: CDR1 GTSNPN and CDR2 SVGIG (reference sequence). The CDR3 is 13 amino acids. The CDR3 DNA follows: TGTGCCTGGAGGCCCAGGGGGAGCTATGGCTACACCTTC. Protein sequence: CAWRPRGSYGYTF. Full variable domain (missing parts from reference TRBV30 and TRBJ1-2): SQTIHQWPATLVQPVGSPLSLECTVEGTSNPNLYWYRQAAGRGLQLLFYSVGIGQISSEVPQNLSASRPQDRQFILSSKKLLLSDSGFYLCAWRPRGSYGYTFGSGTRLTVV.

This chain links TRBV3-1 (or the pseudogene TRBV3-2) with TRBJ1-2, with 7 bases matching TRBD1. The CDR3 has 15 residues. From germline, CDR1 is LGHDT and CDR2 YNNKEL (reference sequence). V lost 1 base and J lost 8; bases outside the gene matches: 10. The CDR3 loop reads CASSQGISTGYGYTF. The CDR3 DNA sequence: TGTGCCAGCAGCCAAGGAATCTCGACAGGGTACGGCTACACCTTC.

The chain employs TRBV27 and TRBJ1-4; 9 bases are shared with TRBD1. Losses at the gene ends were 6 bases for V and 4 bases for J; bases not matched to a gene: 9. In germline, CDR1 is MNHEY, CDR2 SMNVEV (reference sequence). The CDR3 runs to 16 residues. The CDR3 DNA follows: TGTGCCAGCAGCTTCGCCGGGACAGGGTTTAATGAAAAACTGTTTTTT. Protein sequence: CASSFAGTGFNEKLFF.

This clone was found once. The DNA for the CDR3 is TGTGCCAGCAGTTACGGGGGACAGGCGTCTAACTATGGCTACACCTTC. Protein product: CASSYGGQASNYGYTF. The chain links TRBV6-6 to TRBJ1-2, with 8 nucleotides matching TRBD1. V lost 2 bases and J lost 0; bases outside the gene matches: 5. Germline CDR1 is MNHNY and CDR2 is SVGAGI (reference sequence). This CDR3 has 16 residues.

The chain employs TRBV5-4 and TRBJ1-1; a weak D match, TRBD1 (6 bases). Germline CDR1 is SGHNT and CDR2 is YYREEE (reference sequence). The V gene lost 2 bases and the J gene lost 7 bases, with 9 bases spanning the gap. This CDR3 comprises 12 residues. Here the CDR3 reads CASSFEQGEAFF. CDR3 sequence (DNA): TGTGCCAGCAGCTTCGAACAGGGTGAAGCTTTCTTT.

This clone was detected only once. V usage is TRBV7-2 and J usage is TRBJ2-7, with a possible D match to TRBD1 (5 bases). CDR3 length: 17 residues. CDR1 SGHTA and CDR2 FQGNSA come from the germline V gene. Trimming removed 1 base from V and 4 bases from J, with 20 bases in between. CDR3 residues: CASSLGPPGHLLYEQYF. The CDR3 region has the DNA TGTGCCAGCAGCTTAGGGCCCCCAGGACACCTGCTTTACGAGCAGTACTTC.

This clone has a single count. The chain has TRBV4-3 and TRBJ2-7, with TRBD1 as a possible D gene (6 bases). The CDR3 has 13 amino acids. Trimming removed 3 bases at V and 3 bases at J, with 9 bases between. Per germline, CDR1 LGHNA and CDR2 YSLEER. DNA of the CDR3: TGCGCCAGCAGCCAGGGGGCGGACTACGAGCAGTACTTC. Translation gives CASSQGADYEQYF.

V and J are TRBV19 and TRBJ1-2; D is unresolved. V was pared by 6 bases and J by 4 bases, with 9 bases between. The CDR3 extends over 12 amino acids. The germline V gene has CDR1 LNHDA and CDR2 SQIVND (reference sequence). CDR3 coding DNA: TGTGCCAGTAGAAGCCGAGCCTATGGCTACACCTTC. Translating it yields CASRSRAYGYTF.

This chain links TRBV19 with TRBJ1-1; tentatively, D is TRBD1 (5 bases). The germline V gene encodes CDR1 LNHDA and CDR2 SQIVND (reference sequence). This CDR3 is 15 amino acids long. Trimming stripped 1 base from V and 0 bases from J, with 9 bases between. The CDR3 DNA follows: TGTGCCAGTAGTATAGGTACGGGGGTGAACACTGAAGCTTTCTTT. Protein product: CASSIGTGVNTEAFF.

The V and J genes are TRBV2 and TRBJ1-6, with TRBD1 identical over 8 bases. This CDR3 spans 14 amino acids. CDR1 and CDR2 (germline): SNHLY, FYNNEI. V shed 3 bases, J shed 8 bases, and the junction held 3 bases outside the gene matches. CDR3: CASSEGTGDSPLHF. The DNA of the CDR3 is TGTGCCAGCAGTGAGGGGACAGGAGATTCACCCCTCCACTTT.

The rearrangement joins TRBV12-3 or TRBV12-4 to TRBJ1-2, with a weak D call TRBD1 (5 bases). The V gene lost 2 bases and the J gene lost 4 bases, with 8 bases spanning the gap. The CDR3 loop spans 13 amino acids. The CDR3 DNA sequence: TGTGCCAGCAGTTTAACAGGACGCTATGGCTACACCTTC. This codes for CASSLTGRYGYTF.

This clone was counted a single time. The rearrangement uses TRBV27 and TRBJ1-5, with D perhaps TRBD1 (5 bases). Trimming took 2 bases from V and 3 from J, leaving 11 bases between them. The CDR3 runs to 15 residues. Germline V CDR1 and CDR2: MNHEY, SMNVEV (reference sequence). In nucleotides, the CDR3 is TGTGCCAGCAGTTTAGTCGGGGGACCCAATCAGCCCCAGCATTTT. Protein: CASSLVGGPNQPQHF.

The chain is built from TRBV5-6 and TRBJ2-7, with D possibly matching TRBD1 (6 bases). This CDR3 region has 15 residues. V lost 0 bases to trimming and J lost 3 bases, with 13 bases between them. CDR1 is SGHDT and CDR2 is YYEEEE in the germline V gene. The CDR3 here is CASSLVGAGNYEQYF. The CDR3 DNA sequence: TGTGCCAGCAGCTTGGTGGGGGCAGGGAACTACGAGCAGTACTTC.

This clone was counted at least ten times. The gene calls are TRBV4-1 and TRBJ2-7, with a weak D call TRBD2 (6 bases). Germline values: CDR1 MGHRA, CDR2 YSYEKL. The CDR3 totals 16 residues. V lost 5 bases, J lost 3 bases, and 20 bases lay in between. CDR3 nucleotide sequence: TGCGCCAGCAGCAACAATAGGGCAGGGAGGCTCTACGAGCAGTACTTC. As protein: CASSNNRAGRLYEQYF.

This chain joins TRBV27 and TRBJ1-2; possibly TRBD1 for D (6 bases). Germline CDR1 reads MNHEY; CDR2 reads SMNVEV (reference sequence). Trimming took 5 bases from V and 8 from J, leaving 24 bases between them. The CDR3 runs 16 residues. CDR3: CASSPGFDRSLGGYTF. DNA for the CDR3: TGTGCCAGCAGTCCGGGCTTCGACAGGTCCCTCGGGGGCTACACCTTC.

The rearrangement joins TRBV19 to TRBJ1-2, with TRBD1 matching 10 bases. With 5 bases clipped from V and 4 bases from J, the junction kept 10 bases outside the gene matches. The CDR3 is 16 residues long. CDR1 and CDR2 (germline): LNHDA, SQIVND (reference sequence). In DNA, the CDR3 is TGTGCCAGTAGTCGTAGGGACAGGGGAATGGGCTATGGCTACACCTTC. It translates to CASSRRDRGMGYGYTF. The full variable domain, with the rest looked up from reference TRBV19 and TRBJ1-2, is DGGITQSPKYLFRKEGQNVTLSCEQNLNHDAMYWYRQDPGQGLRLIYYSQIVNDFQKGDIAEGYSVSREKKESFPLTVTSAQKNPTAFYLCASSRRDRGMGYGYTFGSGTRLTVV.

The chain couples TRBV11-3 to TRBJ2-5; D gene uncertain. From germline, CDR1 is SGHNT and CDR2 YENEEA. Trimming shortened V by 5 bases and J by 1 base, and 5 bases separated the two germline ends. CDR3 length: 12 amino acids. The CDR3: CASSASQETQYF. The DNA for the CDR3 is TGTGCCAGCAGCGCGAGCCAAGAGACCCAGTACTTC.

J is TRBJ1-2 and V is TRBV5-1, with 7 bases aligning to TRBD1. The CDR3 extends over 17 amino acids. J gave up 1 base and V 3 bases, and 12 bases lay outside the gene matches. Looked up from germline, CDR1 is SGHRS and CDR2 is YFSETQ. This CDR3 is CASSSSRRGQGNYGYTF. CDR3 nucleotide sequence: TGCGCCAGCAGCTCATCCCGGAGGGGGCAGGGTAACTATGGCTACACCTTC. Full variable domain (missing parts from reference TRBV5-1 and TRBJ1-2): KAGVTQTPRYLIKTRGQQVTLSCSPISGHRSVSWYQQTPGQGLQFLFEYFSETQRNKGNFPGRFSGRQFSNSRSEMNVSTLELGDSALYLCASSSSRRGQGNYGYTFGSGTRLTVV.

The V gene is TRBV30, the J gene TRBJ2-3; 11 bases map to TRBD2. Losses at the gene ends were 0 bases for V and 4 bases for J; bases not matched to a gene: 0. The CDR3 sequence is 14 residues long. Germline V lookup: CDR1 GTSNPN, CDR2 SVGIG (reference sequence). The CDR3 DNA reads TGTGCCTGGAGTGTACTAGCGGGGGCAGATACGCAGTATTTT. Encoded protein: CAWSVLAGADTQYF. Looking up the rest from reference TRBV30 and TRBJ2-3 gives the full variable domain: SQTIHQWPATLVQPVGSPLSLECTVEGTSNPNLYWYRQAAGRGLQLLFYSVGIGQISSEVPQNLSASRPQDRQFILSSKKLLLSDSGFYLCAWSVLAGADTQYFGPGTRLTVL.

This clone was observed once. DNA for the CDR3: TGTGCCAGTAGTATAGCTGGACAGGGGAACAATGAGCAGTTCTTC. Translation: CASSIAGQGNNEQFF. This chain links TRBV19 with TRBJ2-1, with 9 bases aligning to TRBD1. V lost 1 base and J lost 5; bases outside the gene matches: 3. Germline V gene sequence: CDR1 LNHDA, CDR2 SQIVND (reference sequence). This CDR3 contains 15 residues.

The J gene is TRBJ2-3, the V gene TRBV7-2, with a weak D call TRBD2 (7 bases). The V end was cut by 2 bases, the J end by 2 bases, with 20 bases between. Germline V lookup: CDR1 SGHTA, CDR2 FQGNSA. The CDR3 runs 18 residues. This CDR3 is CASSLRVVAAGATDTQYF. CDR3 coding DNA: TGTGCCAGCAGCTTAAGGGTAGTGGCGGCGGGGGCCACAGATACGCAGTATTTT.

The chain is built from TRBV18 and TRBJ2-5, with a tentative D call TRBD2 (6 bases). The length of the CDR3 is 13 residues. With 10 bases removed from V and 4 bases from J, the gap between germline ends came to 16 bases. Germline CDR1 is KGHSH and CDR2 is LQKENI. CDR3 sequence: CATAARGSETQYF. In DNA, the CDR3 is TGTGCCACCGCCGCCCGGGGGTCAGAGACCCAGTACTTC.

This chain connects TRBV12-3 or TRBV12-4 to TRBJ1-2, with D uncertain. This CDR3 comprises 11 residues. The V and J ends lost 7 bases and 4 bases respectively, with 7 bases between them. The CDR3 coding sequence is TGTGCCAGCACCTCGGGCTATGGCTACACCTTC. It translates to CASTSGYGYTF.

The CDR3 is CASSFSLPGADTQYF. In DNA, the CDR3 is TGTGCCAGCAGCTTTTCCCTTCCGGGGGCAGATACGCAGTATTTT. This sequence joins TRBV7-8 and TRBJ2-3; weak D call: TRBD2 (6 bases). Trimming removed 3 bases at V and 4 bases at J, with 14 bases between. The V gene's germline CDR1 is SGHVS and CDR2 FQNEAQ. There are 15 residues in the CDR3.